These 9 T cell receptor beta chains came from one sample sequenced in a study of shared clonotypes between healthy human individuals. The assay was immunoSEQ multiplex PCR, and TCRdb's table has in-frame clones only and misses some. The repertoire holds some 2,500,000 clones, with 85% to 95% as singletons. The sequenced material came from naive CD4+ T cells from PBMCs. As for subset: CD45RA+ positively selected. The receptor source for this set is a man aged 18 to 35 in good health. Some clones in this sample may be carry-over from other donors' samples.

This clone showed up just a few times. The DNA of the CDR3 is TGTGCCAGCAGTGGACAGAATAGCAATCAGCCCCAGCATTTT. The encoded protein is CASSGQNSNQPQHF. The gene calls are TRBV27 and TRBJ1-5, with D perhaps TRBD1 (6 bases). The V gene lost 5 bases and the J gene lost 0 bases, with 8 bases spanning the gap. The CDR3 extends over 14 amino acids. CDR1 MNHEY and CDR2 SMNVEV come from the germline V gene (reference sequence).

The J gene is TRBJ1-1, the V gene TRBV7-8; no reliable D call. Trimming removed 4 bases from V and 1 base from J, with 19 bases in between. Germline CDR1 and CDR2: SGHVS and FQNEAQ. The CDR3 totals 17 residues. The CDR3 protein is CASSSTVFWESNTEAFF. The DNA for the CDR3 is TGTGCCAGCAGCTCAACAGTTTTCTGGGAGTCGAACACTGAAGCTTTCTTT.

This chain uses TRBV5-8 with TRBJ2-5; 7 positions match TRBD2. The CDR3 contains 14 residues. The germline V gene has CDR1 SGHTS and CDR2 YDEGEE. V trimming: 1 base; J trimming: 5 bases; junction bases outside the gene matches: 5. The CDR3 DNA reads as TGTGCCAGCAGCTTGACGGCAGCGGGGGAGACCCAGTACTTC. Residues: CASSLTAAGETQYF.

V and J are TRBV28 and TRBJ2-5, with no clear D. The V end lost 6 bases, the J end lost 2 bases, and 4 bases lay between the germline ends. There are 11 residues in the CDR3. Germline V gene sequence: CDR1 MDHEN, CDR2 SYDVKM. The CDR3 loop reads CASSEQETQYF. The CDR3 region has the DNA TGTGCCAGCAGCGAACAAGAGACCCAGTACTTC.

Comments on this clone: This CDR3 is also generated by other DNA sequences in the sample. V gene TRBV18 combines with J gene TRBJ1-1; D is unresolved. This CDR3 has 15 residues. CDR1 is KGHSH, CDR2 LQKENI, per germline. V was trimmed by 0 bases and J by 0 bases, leaving 8 bases between them. The CDR3 loop reads CASSPPGRLNTEAFF. CDR3 sequence (DNA): TGTGCCAGCTCACCACCGGGCAGATTGAACACTGAAGCTTTCTTT.

V is TRBV5-1 and J is TRBJ1-4, with D maybe TRBD1 (6 bases). The CDR3 has 15 amino acids. Germline V lookup: CDR1 SGHRS, CDR2 YFSETQ. V was cut by 4 bases and J by 5 bases, with 15 bases left in between. In DNA, the CDR3 is TGCGCCAGCAGCCCGCAGACAGGCCAAAATGAAAAACTGTTTTTT. This sequence encodes CASSPQTGQNEKLFF. The entire variable domain, with the rest obtained from reference TRBV5-1 and TRBJ1-4, is as follows: KAGVTQTPRYLIKTRGQQVTLSCSPISGHRSVSWYQQTPGQGLQFLFEYFSETQRNKGNFPGRFSGRQFSNSRSEMNVSTLELGDSALYLCASSPQTGQNEKLFFGSGTQLSVL.

The chain employs TRBV5-1 and TRBJ1-1; D perhaps matches TRBD1 (6 bases). The CDR3 runs 14 residues. Deletions cut 2 bases from V and 4 bases from J, with 12 bases between. The germline V gene encodes CDR1 SGHRS and CDR2 YFSETQ. This CDR3 is CASSFDRQSTEAFF. Here the CDR3 DNA reads TGCGCCAGCAGCTTCGACAGGCAATCCACTGAAGCTTTCTTT.

CDR3 in DNA: TGTGCCAGCAGCCCCCGGAACTGGCGTCCAGCGGACACGGATGAGCAGTTCTTC. Residues: CASSPRNWRPADTDEQFF. The chain recombines TRBV7-2 with TRBJ2-1, with D perhaps TRBD1 or TRBD2 (5 bases each). This CDR3 spans 18 amino acids. V dropped 5 bases and J dropped 8 bases, with 28 bases sitting between them. Germline CDR1 reads SGHTA; CDR2 reads FQGNSA.

This chain connects TRBV19 to TRBJ2-2, with 14 nucleotides matching TRBD2. The CDR3 covers 15 residues. V gave up 11 bases and J gave up 3 bases; unmatched junction bases: 5. The V gene's germline CDR1 is LNHDA and CDR2 SQIVND (reference sequence). Here the CDR3 reads CACRGLAGDTGELFF. In DNA form, the CDR3 reads TGTGCCTGCCGGGGACTAGCGGGAGACACCGGGGAGCTGTTTTTT.